This T cell receptor beta chain was captured in a study of shared clonotypes between healthy human individuals. The wider study: Donors had three CD4 naive, three CD4 memory, two CD8 naive and one CD8 memory plate apiece.

Repertoires were generated with immunoSEQ multiplex PCR, while TCRdb's copy carries only in-frame clones and drops some. The sample includes over 2 million clones, roughly 96% of them seen just once. The CDR3 runs to 14 residues. V dropped 6 bases and J dropped 2 bases, with 8 bases sitting between them. Germline lookup yields CDR1 MGHDK and CDR2 SYGVNS. The donor cohort consisted entirely of Caucasian adults residing in Nashville, Tennessee. The TCR sequence derives from a man aged 18-30 years in good health. The rearrangement links TRBV25-1 to TRBJ2-6; D remains unclear. Specimen: naive CD4+ T cells sorted from blood. Subset denoted: CD45RA+ positively selected. This chain's CDR3 is CASRGLAGANVLTF. The CDR3 DNA is TGTGCCAGCAGGGGGTTGGCTGGGGCCAACGTCCTGACTTTC.